These 30 T cell receptor beta chains came from one sample sequenced in a study of blood T cell repertoires in COVID-19 (dated by TCRdb to the early 2020s). The method behind the library was the immunoSEQ multiplex PCR assay. Imported from immuneACCESS, the table was reduced by TCRdb to in-frame sequences with V and J called. These copies leave out some clones; in studies compared against another copy, an unresolved V gene accounts for under half, and the cause of the remainder is not known. The sample table records roughly 190,000 clones; about 86% of these occur just once. Approximately 11% of the sample rests with the top ten. Sequenced sample: peripheral blood. These receptors were obtained from a woman in her sixties or seventies with COVID-19, enrolled during active disease.

Points on this clone: A junction boundary mismatches the germline segment, possibly from a read error. The gene calls are TRBV19 and TRBJ2-7; tentative D call: TRBD1 (6 bases). Germline V gives CDR1 LNHDA, CDR2 SQIVND (reference sequence). The length of the CDR3 is 14 residues. CDR3 coding DNA: TGTGCCAGTAGTACCGCTAATGTTGGGGGCGACTGGAACTTC. This translates into CASSTANVGGDWNF.

CDR3 sequence (DNA): TGTGCCAGCAGCTTAGTAGACAGGCCCTACAATGAGCAGTTCTTC. Its protein is CASSLVDRPYNEQFF. The chain is built from TRBV5-4 and TRBJ2-1; the D gene is possibly TRBD1 (6 bases). V was cut by 2 bases and J by 2 bases, with 11 bases left in between. The germline V gene encodes CDR1 SGHNT and CDR2 YYREEE (reference sequence). There are 15 residues in the CDR3.

This clone was counted between two and nine times. The rearrangement uses TRBV7-2 and TRBJ1-2; TRBD1 might be the D (6 bases). V was cut by 5 bases and J by 4 bases, with 14 bases left in between. In germline, CDR1 is SGHTA, CDR2 FQGNSA. The CDR3 is made up of 14 amino acids. The DNA of the CDR3 is TGTGCCAGCAGCCAACAGGGTTGGGCCTATGGCTACACCTTC. Its translation is CASSQQGWAYGYTF.

The V and J genes are TRBV7-9 and TRBJ2-3, with D possibly being TRBD2 (5 bases). CDR1 SEHNR and CDR2 FQNEAQ come from the germline V gene (reference sequence). This CDR3 has 15 amino acids. The V end was cut by 5 bases, the J end by 2 bases, with 14 bases between. CDR3 loop: CASSAAGGVTDTQYF. CDR3 DNA sequence: TGTGCCAGCAGCGCCGCGGGTGGCGTCACAGATACGCAGTATTTT.

The chain combines TRBV15 with TRBJ1-2; no clear D. The CDR3 runs to 16 residues. The germline V gene encodes CDR1 LNHNV and CDR2 YYDKDF (reference sequence). The V end lost 0 bases, the J end lost 4 bases, and 15 bases lay between the germline ends. The CDR3 is CATSRDILRGSYGYTF. CDR3 nucleotide sequence: TGTGCCACCAGCAGAGACATCCTACGGGGTTCCTATGGCTACACCTTC.

This chain links TRBV10-3 with TRBJ1-5; TRBD1 agrees at 12 bases. The ends lost 6 bases at V and 4 bases at J; junction bases unmatched: 4. CDR1 ENHRY and CDR2 SYGVKD come from the germline V gene. This CDR3 has 15 amino acids. CDR3 bases: TGTGCCATCAGCGGGGACAGGGGGCCGAATCAGCCCCAGCATTTT. Translated, it gives CAISGDRGPNQPQHF.

J is TRBJ2-7 and V is TRBV4-2, with 9 bases identical to TRBD2. Germline lookup yields CDR1 LGHNA and CDR2 YNFKEQ. The V segment lost 3 bases and the J segment 5 bases; nucleotides outside the gene matches: 11. The length of the CDR3 is 16 residues. CDR3 in amino acids: CASSHGVLAGMNEQYF. CDR3 in DNA: TGTGCCAGCAGCCACGGAGTGCTAGCGGGAATGAACGAGCAGTACTTC.

This sequence joins TRBV10-3 and TRBJ2-7; possibly TRBD2 for D (5 bases). Germline CDR1 ENHRY, CDR2 SYGVKD. The CDR3 length is 12 residues. V lost 3 bases to trimming and J lost 2 bases, with 5 bases between them. The CDR3 nucleotides are TGTGCCATCAGTGAACTAGCCTACGAGCAGTACTTC. This sequence encodes CAISELAYEQYF.

This chain links TRBV23-1 with TRBJ1-1; no firm D call. TRBV23-1 is given ORF status, its function remaining uncertain. V dropped 4 bases and J dropped 0 bases, with 6 bases sitting between them. This CDR3 has 13 amino acids. The CDR3 nucleotides read TGCGCCAGCAGTCTCGTTATGAACACTGAAGCTTTCTTT. This sequence encodes CASSLVMNTEAFF.

The V and J genes are TRBV6-5 and TRBJ1-5, with D unclear. The V gene's germline CDR1 is MNHEY and CDR2 SVGAGI. V gave up 0 bases and J gave up 3 bases, with 9 bases separating them. This CDR3 is built from 15 residues. DNA of the CDR3: TGTGCCAGCAGTTACTCGACGGGGAACAATCAGCCCCAGCATTTT. This sequence encodes CASSYSTGNNQPQHF.

The chain employs TRBV5-6 and TRBJ2-3; maybe TRBD2 (6 bases). V was trimmed by 0 bases and J by 2 bases, leaving 19 bases between them. In germline, CDR1 is SGHDT, CDR2 YYEEEE. The CDR3 extends over 18 amino acids. CDR3 nucleotide sequence: TGTGCCAGCAGCTTGGGGTCCGGCGCGGGATCCTCCACAGATACGCAGTATTTT. Translating gives CASSLGSGAGSSTDTQYF.

The chain joins TRBV18 to TRBJ1-1; D gene uncertain. This CDR3 has 15 residues. V was cut by 6 bases and J by 1 base, with 15 bases left in between. From germline, CDR1 is KGHSH and CDR2 LQKENI. The CDR3 sequence: CASSRTLEKNTEAFF. Written as DNA, the CDR3 is TGTGCCAGCTCGCGGACTCTGGAGAAGAACACTGAAGCTTTCTTT.

This chain connects TRBV7-6 to TRBJ2-5; tentatively, D is TRBD2 (6 bases). CDR3 size: 17 residues. Per germline, CDR1 SGHVS and CDR2 FNYEAQ. V shed 1 base and J shed 5 bases, with 20 bases lying between them. This CDR3 is CASSLGRSSVRAETQYF. CDR3 nucleotides: TGTGCCAGCAGCTTAGGGAGATCTAGCGTTCGGGCGGAGACCCAGTACTTC.

The chain couples TRBV5-1 to TRBJ1-1; D not certain. Trimming shortened V by 0 bases and J by 6 bases, and 12 bases separated the two germline ends. The length of the CDR3 is 14 residues. The germline gives CDR1 SGHRS, CDR2 YFSETQ. CDR3 sequence: CASSLASGRPEAFF. CDR3 DNA sequence: TGCGCCAGCAGCTTGGCCAGTGGGCGACCTGAAGCTTTCTTT.

The chain has TRBV4-2 and TRBJ2-3; TRBD2 matches at 9 bases. V lost 5 bases and J lost 3; bases outside the gene matches: 15. The length of the CDR3 is 18 residues. The germline gives CDR1 LGHNA, CDR2 YNFKEQ. This CDR3 reads CASSDERSGSMSTDTQYF. For the CDR3, the DNA is TGTGCCAGCAGCGATGAGCGTAGCGGGAGCATGTCGACAGATACGCAGTATTTT.

The rearrangement uses TRBV27 and TRBJ2-3, with TRBD2 matching over 10 bases. V lost 3 bases and J lost 0; bases outside the gene matches: 15. The CDR3 runs to 20 residues. Germline loops: CDR1 MNHEY, CDR2 SMNVEV (reference sequence). The CDR3 protein is CASSFRPPLTSGASTDTQYF. CDR3 nucleotides: TGTGCCAGCAGTTTTCGACCCCCCCTCACTAGCGGGGCTAGCACAGATACGCAGTATTTT.

The chain is built from TRBV7-8 and TRBJ2-1; D might be TRBD2 (6 bases). CDR3 length equals 15 residues. V was cut by 4 bases and J by 3 bases, with 13 bases left in between. CDR1 and CDR2 (germline): SGHVS, FQNEAQ. CDR3 protein: CASSWRLVHYNEQFF. The CDR3 nucleotides are TGTGCCAGCAGCTGGCGACTAGTTCACTACAATGAGCAGTTCTTC.

The J gene is TRBJ1-1, the V gene TRBV5-6, with TRBD1 matching 11 bases. This CDR3 has 16 amino acids. The J segment lost 6 bases and the V segment lost 4 bases, leaving 11 bases of the junction unmatched. Germline V lookup: CDR1 SGHDT, CDR2 YYEEEE. CDR3 in amino acids: CASSHRTGGSIAEAFF. In DNA form, the CDR3 reads TGTGCCAGCAGCCATCGGACAGGGGGCTCAATCGCTGAAGCTTTCTTT.

This chain's CDR3 is CASSQETLAGGANEQFF. CDR3 sequence (DNA): TGCGCCAGCAGCCAAGAAACACTAGCGGGGGGCGCCAATGAGCAGTTCTTC. The chain employs TRBV4-3 and TRBJ2-1; TRBD2 matches 12 bases. This CDR3 is 17 amino acids long. V was pared by 0 bases and J by 6 bases, with 6 bases of the junction left unmatched. Per germline, CDR1 LGHNA and CDR2 YSLEER.

The table lists this clone with a few counts. The V gene is TRBV6-1, the J gene TRBJ2-1, with 9 bases aligning to TRBD2. The junction had 1 base not matched to a gene; V was cut back by 0 bases and J by 10 bases. The CDR3 has 13 residues. Germline CDR1 and CDR2: MNHNS and SASEGT. CDR3 protein: CASSEALAGEQFF. The CDR3 DNA follows: TGTGCCAGCAGTGAAGCGCTAGCGGGAGAGCAGTTCTTC.

The chain employs TRBV6-6 and TRBJ1-1; unclear D gene. V was shortened by 3 bases and J by 1 base, with 9 bases between the two germline ends. This CDR3 contains 14 residues. Germline V lookup: CDR1 MNHNY, CDR2 SVGAGI (reference sequence). CDR3 coding DNA: TGTGCCAGCAGTTATGAGGTTGAGAACACTGAAGCTTTCTTT. It translates to CASSYEVENTEAFF.

The chain has TRBV2 and TRBJ2-5, with 12 bases fitting TRBD2. The CDR3 covers 14 residues. The V segment lost 6 bases and the J segment 4 bases; nucleotides outside the gene matches: 3. Germline V gene data show CDR1 as SNHLY and CDR2 as FYNNEI. CDR3 in DNA: TGTGCCAGCAGGGAGGGACTAGCGGGAGAGACCCAGTACTTC. The encoded protein is CASREGLAGETQYF.

V is TRBV28 and J is TRBJ1-3, with a tentative D call TRBD1 (6 bases). With 5 bases removed from V and 0 bases from J, the gap between germline ends came to 14 bases. The CDR3 consists of 16 residues. Germline V gene sequence: CDR1 MDHEN, CDR2 SYDVKM. In DNA, the CDR3 is TGTGCCAGCAGTCCCCAGGGGCCCCACTCTGGAAACACCATATATTTT. Amino acids: CASSPQGPHSGNTIYF.

This clone was picked up many times. The V and J genes are TRBV5-6 and TRBJ2-2; D possibly corresponds to TRBD1 (6 bases). Germline CDR1 SGHDT, CDR2 YYEEEE. Trimming left V 3 bases short and J 1 base short, with 10 bases between. CDR3 length equals 15 residues. This CDR3 reads CASSWLQGNTGELFF. The CDR3 DNA follows: TGTGCCAGCAGCTGGTTACAGGGGAACACCGGGGAGCTGTTTTTT.

The table lists this clone with a count of one. The chain carries TRBV11-3 and TRBJ2-5; the D gene is possibly TRBD2 (6 bases). The CDR3 loop spans 15 amino acids. V lost 4 bases and J 4 bases, leaving 16 bases between the germline ends. Germline V gives CDR1 SGHNT, CDR2 YENEEA. This chain's CDR3 is CASSSRTGVVETQYF. CDR3 nucleotides: TGTGCCAGCAGCTCTAGGACGGGGGTGGTAGAGACCCAGTACTTC. Filled out from reference TRBV11-3 and TRBJ2-5, the complete variable domain reads EAGVVQSPRYKIIEKKQPVAFWCNPISGHNTLYWYLQNLGQGPELLIRYENEEAVDDSQLPKDRFSAERLKGVDSTLKIQPAELGDSAVYLCASSSRTGVVETQYFGPGTRLLVL.

The chain has TRBV29-1 and TRBJ1-2; possibly TRBD1 for D (6 bases). Germline values: CDR1 SQVTM, CDR2 ANQGSEA. V was shortened by 7 bases and J by 5 bases, with 14 bases between the two germline ends. The CDR3 runs to 12 residues. The chain's CDR3 is CSGTRQGYGYTF. Here the CDR3 DNA reads TGCAGCGGTACGCGGCAGGGGTATGGCTACACCTTC.

The chain couples TRBV25-1 to TRBJ2-2, with D possibly TRBD2 on 7 matching bases. The CDR3 has 14 amino acids. Germline V CDR1 and CDR2: MGHDK, SYGVNS. The V and J ends lost 8 bases and 3 bases respectively, with 13 bases between them. CDR3 protein: CASGTTGYTGELFF. DNA of the CDR3: TGTGCCAGCGGGACTACAGGGTACACCGGGGAGCTGTTTTTT.

The chain uses TRBV4-3 and TRBJ1-1, with D hard to call. Trimming took off 1 base at V and 11 bases at J, with 14 bases between the two ends. The CDR3 is made up of 13 amino acids. CDR1 LGHNA and CDR2 YSLEER come from the germline V gene. The CDR3 reads CASSQVVRAGAFF. As DNA, the CDR3 is TGCGCCAGCAGCCAAGTGGTTAGAGCGGGGGCTTTCTTT.

The chain uses TRBV4-1 and TRBJ2-1; D call uncertain. V lost 3 bases and J lost 2, with 8 bases in between. The CDR3 has 14 amino acids. In germline, CDR1 is MGHRA, CDR2 YSYEKL. The CDR3 DNA follows: TGCGCCAGCAGCCACCCACAGCCCTACAATGAGCAGTTCTTC. Translated: CASSHPQPYNEQFF.

This chain connects TRBV4-1 to TRBJ2-1; 11 bases map to TRBD2. From germline, CDR1 is MGHRA and CDR2 YSYEKL. The CDR3 sequence is 15 residues long. With 6 bases clipped from V and 4 bases from J, the junction kept 5 bases outside the gene matches. The CDR3 region is CASSPTSGSYNEQFF. In nucleotides, the CDR3 is TGCGCCAGCAGTCCTACTAGCGGGAGTTACAATGAGCAGTTCTTC.